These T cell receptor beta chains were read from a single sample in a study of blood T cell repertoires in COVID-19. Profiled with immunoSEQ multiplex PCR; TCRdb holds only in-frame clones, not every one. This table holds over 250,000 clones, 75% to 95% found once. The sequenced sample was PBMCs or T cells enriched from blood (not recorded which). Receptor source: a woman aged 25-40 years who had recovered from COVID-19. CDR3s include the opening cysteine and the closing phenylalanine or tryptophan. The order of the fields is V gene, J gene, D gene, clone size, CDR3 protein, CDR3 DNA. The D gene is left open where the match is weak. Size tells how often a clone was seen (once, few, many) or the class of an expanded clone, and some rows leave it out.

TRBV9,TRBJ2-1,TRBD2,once,CASSVVAGETFF,TGTGCCAGCAGCGTAGTCGCGGGAGAAACGTTCTTC
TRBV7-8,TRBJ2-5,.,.,CASSSVETQYF,TGTGCCAGCAGCTCGGTTGAGACCCAGTACTTC
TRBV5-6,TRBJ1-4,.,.,CASSTGSGEKLFF,TGTGCCAGCAGCACCGGGAGCGGTGAAAAACTGTTTTTT
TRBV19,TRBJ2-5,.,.,CASSLPGEWHKETQYF,TGTGCCAGTAGTCTCCCAGGGGAATGGCACAAAGAGACCCAGTACTTC
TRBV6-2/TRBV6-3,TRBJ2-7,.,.,CASSYIGRVEQYF,TGTGCCAGCAGTTACATCGGCAGGGTCGAGCAGTACTTC
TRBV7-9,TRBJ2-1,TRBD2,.,CASSFMLAGAVNEQFF,TGTGCCAGCAGCTTTATGCTAGCGGGAGCTGTAAATGAGCAGTTCTTC
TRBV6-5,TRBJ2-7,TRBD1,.,CASSRQGAVEQYF,TGTGCCAGCAGCAGACAGGGGGCTGTCGAGCAGTACTTC
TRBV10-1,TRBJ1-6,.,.,CASSASTGNESYNSPLHF,TGCGCCAGCAGTGCGTCCACAGGGAATGAGTCCTATAATTCACCCCTCCACTTT
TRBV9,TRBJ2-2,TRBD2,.,CASSPFGVAGANTGELFF,TGTGCCAGCAGCCCCTTTGGGGTAGCGGGAGCGAACACCGGGGAGCTGTTTTTT
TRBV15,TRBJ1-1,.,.,CATSRGEAEAFF,TGTGCCACCAGCAGGGGGGAGGCTGAAGCTTTCTTT
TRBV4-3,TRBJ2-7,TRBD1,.,CASSHSGTGHIYEQYF,TGCGCCAGCAGCCACTCCGGGACAGGCCATATTTACGAGCAGTACTTC
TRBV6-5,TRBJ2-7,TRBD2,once,CASGPTSGVPYEQYF,TGTGCCAGCGGTCCGACTAGCGGGGTCCCCTACGAGCAGTACTTC
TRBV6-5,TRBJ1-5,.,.,CASSSGDVQPQHF,TGTGCCAGCAGTTCGGGGGACGTGCAGCCCCAGCATTTT
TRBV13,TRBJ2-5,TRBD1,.,CASSSGQGKGRETQYF,TGTGCCAGCAGCTCCGGACAGGGGAAGGGGCGAGAGACCCAGTACTTC
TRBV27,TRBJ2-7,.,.,CASTGTHGYEQYF,TGTGCCAGCACCGGGACTCACGGGTACGAGCAGTACTTC
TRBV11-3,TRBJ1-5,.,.,CASSFRTNNQPQHF,TGTGCCAGCAGCTTTAGGACAAACAATCAGCCCCAGCATTTT
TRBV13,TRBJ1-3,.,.,CASSPGNTIYF,TGTGCCAGCAGCCCGGGAAACACCATATATTTT
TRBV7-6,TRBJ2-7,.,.,CASSLADTSYEQYF,TGTGCCAGCAGCTTAGCAGACACGTCCTACGAGCAGTACTTC
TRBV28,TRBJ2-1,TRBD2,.,CASSFVAGRRYNEQFF,TGTGCCAGCAGTTTCGTAGCGGGAAGGCGCTACAATGAGCAGTTCTTC
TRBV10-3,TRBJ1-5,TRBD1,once,CAIQGAGGNQPQHF,TGTGCCATTCAGGGGGCTGGAGGCAATCAGCCCCAGCATTTT
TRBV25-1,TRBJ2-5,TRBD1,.,CASSSLDRVQETQYF,TGTGCCAGCAGTTCTCTAGACAGGGTACAAGAGACCCAGTACTTC
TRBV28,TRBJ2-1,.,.,CASSFRGPGYNEQFF,TGTGCCAGCAGCTTCCGAGGGCCAGGCTACAATGAGCAGTTCTTC
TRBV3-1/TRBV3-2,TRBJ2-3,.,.,CASSQDRGRTDTQYF,TGTGCCAGCAGCCAAGACAGGGGGAGGACAGATACGCAGTATTTT
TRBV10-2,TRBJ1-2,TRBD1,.,CASRDRNYGYTF,TGCGCCAGCAGGGACAGGAACTATGGCTACACCTTC
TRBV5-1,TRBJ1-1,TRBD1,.,CASSSQTTGRTEAFF,TGCGCCAGCAGCTCTCAAACGACAGGGCGCACTGAAGCTTTCTTT
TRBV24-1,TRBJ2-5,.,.,CATSDPGRNAETQYF,TGTGCCACCAGTGACCCAGGGCGTAATGCGGAGACCCAGTACTTC
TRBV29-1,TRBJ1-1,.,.,CSVGRGMNTEAFF,TGCAGCGTTGGGCGGGGGATGAACACTGAAGCTTTCTTT
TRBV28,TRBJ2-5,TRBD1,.,CASSADRDKETQYF,TGTGCCAGCAGCGCAGACAGGGATAAGGAGACCCAGTACTTC
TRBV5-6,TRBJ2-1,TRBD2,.,CASSKREYPYNEQFF,TGTGCCAGCAGCAAGCGGGAGTATCCCTACAATGAGCAGTTCTTC
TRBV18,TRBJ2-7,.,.,CASSPPTGTYEQYF,TGTGCCAGCTCACCACCGACAGGAACCTACGAGCAGTACTTC
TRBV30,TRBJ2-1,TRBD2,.,CACSGINEQFF,TGTGCCTGTAGCGGGATTAATGAGCAGTTCTTC
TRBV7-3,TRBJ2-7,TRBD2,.,CASSLGLAGTYEQYF,TGTGCCAGCAGCTTGGGACTAGCGGGAACTTACGAGCAGTACTTC
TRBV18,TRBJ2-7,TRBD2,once,CASSRGTSDTYEQYF,TGTGCCAGCTCACGCGGGACTAGCGATACCTACGAGCAGTACTTC
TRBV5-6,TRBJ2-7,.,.,CASSLKTGRSYEQYF,TGTGCCAGCAGCTTAAAGACAGGGAGGTCCTACGAGCAGTACTTC
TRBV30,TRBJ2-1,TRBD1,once,CAWSVRQGRDNEQFF,TGTGCCTGGAGTGTACGACAGGGCCGTGACAATGAGCAGTTCTTC
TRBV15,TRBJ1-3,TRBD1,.,CATSREGTGTGNTIYF,TGTGCCACCAGCAGAGAAGGGACAGGGACAGGAAACACCATATATTTT
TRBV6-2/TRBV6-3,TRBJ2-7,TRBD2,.,CASSWGTSLYEQYF,TGTGCCAGCAGTTGGGGGACTAGCCTCTACGAGCAGTACTTC
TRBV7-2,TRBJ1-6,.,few,CASSLEQPGRNSPLHF,TGTGCCAGCAGCTTAGAGCAACCCGGTCGGAATTCACCCCTCCACTTT
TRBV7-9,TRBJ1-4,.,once,CASSFGQGNEKLFF,TGTGCCAGCAGCTTCGGCCAGGGGAATGAAAAACTGTTTTTT
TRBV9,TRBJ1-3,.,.,CASSVGGVGNTIYF,TGTGCCAGCAGCGTAGGCGGGGTTGGAAACACCATATATTTT
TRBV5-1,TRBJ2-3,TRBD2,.,CASSGNSGSSTDTQYF,TGCGCCAGCAGCGGTAATAGCGGGTCTAGCACAGATACGCAGTATTTT
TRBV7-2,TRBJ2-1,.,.,CASSLARDTMQFF,TGTGCCAGCAGCTTAGCTAGGGACACAATGCAGTTCTTC
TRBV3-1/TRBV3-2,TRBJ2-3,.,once,CASRHTDTQYF,TGTGCCAGCAGACACACAGATACGCAGTATTTT
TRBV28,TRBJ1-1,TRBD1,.,CASSLIGQGVGNTEAFF,TGTGCCAGCAGTTTAATAGGACAGGGAGTGGGGAACACTGAAGCTTTCTTT
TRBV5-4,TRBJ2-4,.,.,CASSLGGNIQYF,TGTGCCAGCAGCTTGGGCGGAAACATTCAGTACTTC
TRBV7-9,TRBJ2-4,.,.,CASSLGLVLAKNIQYF,TGTGCCAGCAGCTTAGGGCTTGTCCTAGCCAAAAACATTCAGTACTTC
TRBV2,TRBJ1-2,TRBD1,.,CASIRGRTGNYGYTF,TGTGCCAGCATCAGGGGGAGGACAGGGAACTATGGCTACACCTTC
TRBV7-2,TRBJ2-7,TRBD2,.,CASSLTSGNYEQYF,TGTGCCAGCAGCTTGACTAGCGGGAACTACGAGCAGTACTTC
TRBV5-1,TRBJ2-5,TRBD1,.,CASSLAGQGDETQYF,TGCGCCAGCAGCTTGGCCGGACAGGGGGATGAGACCCAGTACTTC
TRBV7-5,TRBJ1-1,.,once,CARSGTRAFF,TGTGCCAGAAGCGGGACAAGAGCTTTCTTT
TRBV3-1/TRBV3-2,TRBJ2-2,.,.,CASSQPTRQPRGTGELFF,TGTGCCAGCAGCCAACCCACCCGACAACCTAGGGGGACCGGGGAGCTGTTTTTT
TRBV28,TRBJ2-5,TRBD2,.,CASSLLLAGQETQYF,TGTGCCAGCAGTTTATTGCTAGCGGGACAAGAGACCCAGTACTTC
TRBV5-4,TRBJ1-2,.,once,CASSLRQVNYGYTF,TGTGCCAGCAGCTTGAGACAGGTTAACTATGGCTACACCTTC
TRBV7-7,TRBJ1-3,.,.,CATEPGHGASGNTIYF,TGTGCTACCGAACCGGGACACGGCGCCTCTGGAAACACCATATATTTT
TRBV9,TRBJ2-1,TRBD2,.,CASSPGLAGNNEQFF,TGTGCCAGCAGCCCAGGACTAGCGGGCAACAATGAGCAGTTCTTC
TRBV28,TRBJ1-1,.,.,CASSLRGAGDTEAFF,TGTGCCAGCAGTTTACGGGGGGCGGGGGACACTGAAGCTTTCTTT
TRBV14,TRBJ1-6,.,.,CASSQDRAGNSPLHF,TGTGCCAGCAGCCAAGATCGGGCGGGCAATTCACCCCTCCACTTT
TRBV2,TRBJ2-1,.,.,CASSPSYDEQFF,TGTGCCAGCAGTCCCTCCTACGATGAGCAGTTCTTC
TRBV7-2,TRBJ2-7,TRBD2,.,CASSLGLATYEQYF,TGTGCCAGCAGCTTAGGACTAGCAACCTACGAGCAGTACTTC
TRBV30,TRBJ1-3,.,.,CAYMPGVGGNTIYF,TGTGCCTACATGCCAGGTGTAGGTGGAAACACCATATATTTT